Sequencing of this TCR beta chain was carried out in a study of PD-1 blockade in classical Hodgkin lymphoma. General study findings and limits: Patients starting nivolumab less than 1 year after ASCT had lower diversity and were excluded from later analyses. Complete responders' baseline diversity resembled that of newly diagnosed patients. Whatever underlies the repertoire differences (possibly disease activity or prior therapy) remains undefined.

Notes on this clone: Its matching antigen is unknown.

Clones were sequenced by immunoSEQ multiplex PCR, and TCRdb holds only the in-frame ones, with some missing. Seen here are about 30,000 clones, around 68% observed once, and the top ten hold around 15%. Each and every patient relapsed after autologous stem cell transplantation, and patients got differing brentuximab vedotin exposure. Patients had relapsed/refractory classical Hodgkin lymphoma with complete response, partial response or progressive disease as best response. V was clipped by 3 bases and J by 3 bases, with 8 bases between them. This CDR3 contains 13 residues. Germline V gene sequence: CDR1 LNHDA, CDR2 SQIVND (reference sequence).

The material sequenced was peripheral blood mononuclear cells (PBMCs), taken before the second cycle of nivolumab. The gene calls are TRBV19 and TRBJ1-1; D remains unclear. This receptor was identified in a human donor with classical Hodgkin lymphoma. Here the CDR3 DNA reads TGTGCCAGTAGTATCTTAGGGTACACTGAAGCTTTCTTT. As protein: CASSILGYTEAFF. Combining the CDR3 with reference TRBV19 and TRBJ1-1 gives the whole variable domain DGGITQSPKYLFRKEGQNVTLSCEQNLNHDAMYWYRQDPGQGLRLIYYSQIVNDFQKGDIAEGYSVSREKKESFPLTVTSAQKNPTAFYLCASSILGYTEAFFGQGTRLTVV.